The 16 T cell receptor beta chains in this list originate from one sample, sequenced in a study of cytomegalovirus exposure and HLA in healthy donors. TCRdb's copy holds only in-frame clones and misses some; the assay was immunoSEQ multiplex PCR. The sample gives around 170,000 clones, 85% of which show up once; 15% to 20% is in the top ten. The specimen was PBMCs. The receptors here all came from a young man in good health and CMV-seropositive.

The chain uses TRBV4-2 and TRBJ2-2; TRBD2 might be the D (7 bases). The CDR3 sequence is 16 residues long. Per the germline V gene, CDR1 is LGHNA and CDR2 is YNFKEQ. Trimming pared 4 bases from V and 3 bases from J, leaving 15 bases between. In DNA form, the CDR3 reads TGTGCCAGCAGCCGTATGGGAGGGGGGTACACCGGGGAGCTGTTTTTT. Protein product: CASSRMGGGYTGELFF.

This clone occurred many times. The chain combines TRBV2 with TRBJ2-7; D perhaps matches TRBD2 (5 bases). This CDR3 region has 10 residues. Germline-derived CDR1 and CDR2 are SNHLY and FYNNEI. Trimming took 8 bases from V and 4 from J, leaving 6 bases between them. CDR3 DNA: TGTGCCAGCGGACTGTACGAGCAGTACTTC. Translated, it gives CASGLYEQYF.

J is TRBJ2-7 and V is TRBV6-1; 7 positions match TRBD1. There are 15 residues in the CDR3. Germline lookup yields CDR1 MNHNS and CDR2 SASEGT. V shed 4 bases and J 5 bases; nucleotides not matched to a gene: 11. The CDR3 DNA reads TGTGCCAGCAGTGCCTTAGGGGGCGTCTTGCACGAGCAGTACTTC. Its protein is CASSALGGVLHEQYF.

This clone has a handful of counts. J is TRBJ2-7 and V is TRBV25-1; TRBD1 matches 7 bases. The CDR3 has 13 residues. Germline CDR1 MGHDK, CDR2 SYGVNS. Trimming removed 5 bases from V and 9 bases from J; junction bases left unmatched: 10. DNA of the CDR3: TGTGCCAGCAGTAGCGGACAGGCCCTCGGGCAGTACTTC. This sequence encodes CASSSGQALGQYF.

This clone was seen a few times. The chain joins TRBV29-1 to TRBJ1-1; D ambiguous. The CDR3 is 12 amino acids. V gave up 4 bases and J gave up 1 base, with 7 bases separating them. Germline V gives CDR1 SQVTM, CDR2 ANQGSEA. This CDR3 is CSVAAGNTEAFF. The CDR3 nucleotides are TGCAGCGTTGCGGCAGGGAACACTGAAGCTTTCTTT.

The chain has TRBV6-5 and TRBJ2-5; D is undetermined. CDR3 size: 14 residues. The V gene's germline CDR1 is MNHEY and CDR2 SVGAGI. The V and J ends lost 2 bases and 2 bases respectively, with 9 bases between them. CDR3: CASSYQAPQETQYF. The CDR3 coding sequence is TGTGCCAGCAGTTACCAGGCACCACAAGAGACCCAGTACTTC.

This clone was seen just once. The genes are TRBV6-1 and TRBJ2-7; D unresolved. The CDR3 totals 13 residues. The germline CDR1 and CDR2 sequences are MNHNS and SASEGT. V lost 10 bases and J lost 0, with 13 bases in between. CDR3 loop: CAISQAISYEQYF. CDR3 DNA: TGTGCCATATCTCAGGCGATCTCCTACGAGCAGTACTTC.

The chain is built from TRBV5-4 and TRBJ1-1, with D maybe TRBD1 (6 bases). Per germline, CDR1 SGHNT and CDR2 YYREEE (reference sequence). V shed 4 bases and J shed 4 bases, with 23 bases lying between them. This CDR3 contains 17 residues. CDR3 amino acids: CASSQLGRGLQGTEAFF. CDR3 nucleotides: TGTGCCAGCAGCCAGCTTGGCAGGGGCCTACAGGGCACTGAAGCTTTCTTT.

The chain couples TRBV5-4 to TRBJ2-7, with TRBD1 matching 9 bases. This CDR3 has 13 residues. Germline CDR1 and CDR2: SGHNT and YYREEE (reference sequence). After removal of 3 bases from V and 6 bases from J, the junction contained 4 bases not matched to a gene. CDR3 in amino acids: CASSWTGAPEQYF. The CDR3 DNA sequence: TGTGCCAGCAGCTGGACAGGGGCCCCCGAGCAGTACTTC.

The rearrangement uses TRBV30 and TRBJ2-7, with unresolved D. CDR3 length: 13 amino acids. The germline gives CDR1 GTSNPN, CDR2 SVGIG (reference sequence). Deletions cut 0 bases from V and 3 bases from J, with 9 bases between. In DNA form, the CDR3 reads TGTGCCTGGAGTGTACAACAGCTCTACGAGCAGTACTTC. Amino acids: CAWSVQQLYEQYF.

This clone showed up just once. The gene calls are TRBV7-9 and TRBJ2-1, with 7 bases identical to TRBD1. This CDR3 is 14 amino acids long. V shed 8 bases, J shed 2 bases, and the junction held 6 bases outside the gene matches. The germline V gene encodes CDR1 SEHNR and CDR2 FQNEAQ (reference sequence). CDR3: CASSGTATYNEQFF. The CDR3 DNA sequence: TGTGCCAGCTCCGGGACAGCTACCTACAATGAGCAGTTCTTC.

The rearrangement joins TRBV19 to TRBJ1-5; 9 bases are a match to TRBD1. The CDR3 sequence is 16 residues long. V shed 1 base and J 3 bases; nucleotides not matched to a gene: 4. CDR1 LNHDA and CDR2 SQIVND come from the germline V gene (reference sequence). The CDR3 nucleotides read TGTGCCAGTAGTATAGGGACAGGGGACCTCAATCAGCCCCAGCATTTT. Translated, it gives CASSIGTGDLNQPQHF.

V and J are TRBV6-5 and TRBJ1-4; D not certain. This CDR3 has 13 residues. Germline CDR1 reads MNHEY; CDR2 reads SVGAGI. Trimming removed 2 bases from V and 8 bases from J, with 9 bases in between. The CDR3 loop reads CASSYRSGEKLFF. CDR3 nucleotide sequence: TGTGCCAGCAGTTACAGGAGTGGGGAAAAACTGTTTTTT.

This sequence joins TRBV28 and TRBJ1-3; 9 nucleotides match TRBD1. The CDR3 is made up of 16 amino acids. Germline assignment: CDR1 MDHEN and CDR2 SYDVKM. V lost 5 bases, J lost 0 bases, and 5 bases stayed unmatched. DNA for the CDR3: TGTGCCAGCAGTAGGACAGGGGACCTCTCTGGAAACACCATATATTTT. Protein sequence: CASSRTGDLSGNTIYF.

This chain links TRBV5-4 with TRBJ1-1; tentatively, D is TRBD1 (6 bases). The germline V gene encodes CDR1 SGHNT and CDR2 YYREEE (reference sequence). The length of the CDR3 is 15 residues. V lost 4 bases, J lost 4 bases, and 17 bases lay in between. CDR3 coding DNA: TGTGCCAGCAGCCCAAGCACAGGGCACGGCACTGAAGCTTTCTTT. Its protein is CASSPSTGHGTEAFF.

The genes are TRBV25-1 and TRBJ2-3; 13 nucleotides agree with TRBD2. V lost 6 bases to trimming and J lost 4 bases; unmatched junction nucleotides: 7. The germline V gene encodes CDR1 MGHDK and CDR2 SYGVNS. CDR3 length equals 16 residues. Here the CDR3 DNA reads TGTGCCAGCAGCCTCGGACTAGCGGGAGCATCAGATACGCAGTATTTT. Amino acid sequence: CASSLGLAGASDTQYF.